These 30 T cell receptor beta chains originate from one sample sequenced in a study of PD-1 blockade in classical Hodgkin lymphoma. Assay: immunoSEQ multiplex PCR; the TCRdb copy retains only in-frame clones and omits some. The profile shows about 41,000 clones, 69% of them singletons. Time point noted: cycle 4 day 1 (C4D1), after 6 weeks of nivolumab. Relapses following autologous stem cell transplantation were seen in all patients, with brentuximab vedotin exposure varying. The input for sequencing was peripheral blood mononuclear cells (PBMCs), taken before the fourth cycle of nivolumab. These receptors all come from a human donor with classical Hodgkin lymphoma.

CDR3 bases: TGTGCCAGTCGGCGTGGTCCCATGAACACTGAAGCTTTCTTT. Translating gives CASRRGPMNTEAFF. The chain combines TRBV6-1 with TRBJ1-1, with unresolved D. Germline assignment: CDR1 MNHNS and CDR2 SASEGT. The CDR3 totals 14 residues. V lost 9 bases to trimming and J lost 0 bases, with 14 bases between them.

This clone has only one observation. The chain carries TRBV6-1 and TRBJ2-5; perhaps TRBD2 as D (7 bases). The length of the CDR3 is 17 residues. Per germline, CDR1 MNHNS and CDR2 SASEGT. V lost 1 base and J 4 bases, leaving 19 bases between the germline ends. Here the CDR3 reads CASSEGRAGAGVETQYF. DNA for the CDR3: TGTGCCAGCAGTGAAGGCCGCGCGGGGGCGGGGGTAGAGACCCAGTACTTC.

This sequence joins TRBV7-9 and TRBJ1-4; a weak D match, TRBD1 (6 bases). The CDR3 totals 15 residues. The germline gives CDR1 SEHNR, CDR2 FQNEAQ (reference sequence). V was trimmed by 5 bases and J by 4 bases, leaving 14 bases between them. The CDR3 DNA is TGTGCCAGCAGCCCCGACAGGCCCTTTAATGAAAAACTGTTTTTT. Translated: CASSPDRPFNEKLFF.

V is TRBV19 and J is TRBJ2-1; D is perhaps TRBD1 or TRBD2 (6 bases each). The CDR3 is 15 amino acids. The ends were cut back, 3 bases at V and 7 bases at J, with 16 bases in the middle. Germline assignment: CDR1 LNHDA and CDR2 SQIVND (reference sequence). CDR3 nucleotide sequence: TGTGCCAGTAGTATCCCCGGGGGCGCGCGTAATGAGCAGTTCTTC. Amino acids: CASSIPGGARNEQFF.

The CDR3, as DNA: TGTGCCAGCAGCTTGGGAGGAAACATCTATGGCTACACCTTC. Translation gives CASSLGGNIYGYTF. The rearrangement links TRBV5-4 to TRBJ1-2, with unresolved D. This CDR3 spans 14 amino acids. Germline CDR1 and CDR2: SGHNT and YYREEE (reference sequence). The V end was cut by 0 bases, the J end by 4 bases, with 10 bases between.

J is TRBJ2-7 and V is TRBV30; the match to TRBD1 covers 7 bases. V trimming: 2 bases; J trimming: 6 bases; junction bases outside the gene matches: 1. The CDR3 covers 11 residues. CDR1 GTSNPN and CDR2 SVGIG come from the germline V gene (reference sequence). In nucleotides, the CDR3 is TGTGCCTGGAGTCCAGGGGGCGAGCAGTACTTC. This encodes CAWSPGGEQYF.

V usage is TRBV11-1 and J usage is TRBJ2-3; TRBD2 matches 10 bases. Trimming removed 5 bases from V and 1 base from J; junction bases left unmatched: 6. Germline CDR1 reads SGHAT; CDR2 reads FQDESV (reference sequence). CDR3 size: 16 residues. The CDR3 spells CASSRTSGGGTDTQYF. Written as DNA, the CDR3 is TGTGCCAGCAGCCGGACTAGCGGAGGGGGCACAGATACGCAGTATTTT.

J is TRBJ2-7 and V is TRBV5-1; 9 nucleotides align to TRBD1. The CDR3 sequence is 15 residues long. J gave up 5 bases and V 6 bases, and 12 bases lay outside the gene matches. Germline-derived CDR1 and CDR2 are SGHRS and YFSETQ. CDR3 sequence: CASTPPGTGRNEQYF. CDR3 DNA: TGCGCCAGCACCCCCCCGGGGACAGGGAGAAACGAGCAGTACTTC.

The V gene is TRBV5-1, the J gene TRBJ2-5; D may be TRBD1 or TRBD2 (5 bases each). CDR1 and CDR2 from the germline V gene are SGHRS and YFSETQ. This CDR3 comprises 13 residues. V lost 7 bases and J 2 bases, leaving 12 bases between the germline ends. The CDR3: CASSPWGQETQYF. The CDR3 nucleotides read TGCGCCAGCTCTCCCTGGGGGCAAGAGACCCAGTACTTC.

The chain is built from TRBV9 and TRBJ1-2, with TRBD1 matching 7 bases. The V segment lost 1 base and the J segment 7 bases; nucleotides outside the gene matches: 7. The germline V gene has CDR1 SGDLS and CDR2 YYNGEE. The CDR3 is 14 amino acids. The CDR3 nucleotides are TGTGCCAGCAGCGTAACGACAGGGTTCTCTGGCTACACCTTC. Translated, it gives CASSVTTGFSGYTF.

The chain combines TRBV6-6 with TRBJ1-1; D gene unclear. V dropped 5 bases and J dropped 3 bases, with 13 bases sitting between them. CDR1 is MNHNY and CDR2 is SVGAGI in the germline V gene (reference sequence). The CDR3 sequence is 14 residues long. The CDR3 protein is CASSGAMWDTEAFF. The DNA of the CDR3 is TGTGCCAGCAGTGGAGCGATGTGGGACACTGAAGCTTTCTTT.

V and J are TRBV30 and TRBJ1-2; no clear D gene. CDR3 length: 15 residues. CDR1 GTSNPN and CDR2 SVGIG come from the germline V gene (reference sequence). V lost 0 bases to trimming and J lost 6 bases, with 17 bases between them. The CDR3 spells CAWSVWLPASDGYTF. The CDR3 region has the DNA TGTGCCTGGAGTGTATGGCTTCCTGCCTCCGATGGCTACACCTTC.

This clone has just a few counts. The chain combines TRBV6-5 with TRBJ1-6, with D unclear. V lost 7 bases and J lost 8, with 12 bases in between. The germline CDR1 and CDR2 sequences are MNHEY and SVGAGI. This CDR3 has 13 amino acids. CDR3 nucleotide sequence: TGTGCCAGCACCAGGTCGATGGATTCACCCCTCCACTTT. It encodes CASTRSMDSPLHF.

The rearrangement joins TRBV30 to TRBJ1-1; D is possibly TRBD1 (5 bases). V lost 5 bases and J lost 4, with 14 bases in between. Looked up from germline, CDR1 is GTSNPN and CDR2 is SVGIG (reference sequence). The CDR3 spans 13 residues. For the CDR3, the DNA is TGTGCCTGGGGGCATGTGGGGGGCACTGAAGCTTTCTTT. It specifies CAWGHVGGTEAFF.

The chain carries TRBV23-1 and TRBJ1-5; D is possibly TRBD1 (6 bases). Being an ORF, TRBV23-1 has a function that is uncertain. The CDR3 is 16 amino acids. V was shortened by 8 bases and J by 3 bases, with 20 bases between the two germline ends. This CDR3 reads CASGPRGGESNQPQHF. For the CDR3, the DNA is TGCGCCAGCGGACCCCGAGGGGGGGAGTCCAATCAGCCCCAGCATTTT.

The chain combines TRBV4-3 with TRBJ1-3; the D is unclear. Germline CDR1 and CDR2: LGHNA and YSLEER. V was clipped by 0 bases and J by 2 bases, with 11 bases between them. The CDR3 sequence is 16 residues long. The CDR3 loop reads CASSQEFGEAGNTIYF. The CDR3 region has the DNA TGCGCCAGCAGCCAAGAGTTCGGGGAGGCTGGAAACACCATATATTTT.

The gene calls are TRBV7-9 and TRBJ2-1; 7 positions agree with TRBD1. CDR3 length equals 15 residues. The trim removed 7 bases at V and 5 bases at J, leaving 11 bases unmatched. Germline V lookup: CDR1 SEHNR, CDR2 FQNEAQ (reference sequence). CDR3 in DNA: TGTGCCAGCACGGGGTTTCGGGACAGTCACAATGAGCAGTTCTTC. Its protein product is CASTGFRDSHNEQFF.

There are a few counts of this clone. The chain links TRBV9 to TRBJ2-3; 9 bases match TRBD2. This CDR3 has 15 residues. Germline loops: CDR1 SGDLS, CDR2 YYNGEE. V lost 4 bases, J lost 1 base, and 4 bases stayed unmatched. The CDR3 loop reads CASSLRTSGTDTQYF. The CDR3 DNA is TGTGCCAGCAGCTTGAGGACTAGCGGCACAGATACGCAGTATTTT.

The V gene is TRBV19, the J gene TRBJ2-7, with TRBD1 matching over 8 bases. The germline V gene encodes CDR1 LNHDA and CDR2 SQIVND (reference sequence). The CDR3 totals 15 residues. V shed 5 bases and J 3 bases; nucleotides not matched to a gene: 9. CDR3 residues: CASSLDRGPLYEQYF. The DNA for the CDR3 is TGTGCCAGTAGTCTCGACAGGGGCCCTCTCTACGAGCAGTACTTC.

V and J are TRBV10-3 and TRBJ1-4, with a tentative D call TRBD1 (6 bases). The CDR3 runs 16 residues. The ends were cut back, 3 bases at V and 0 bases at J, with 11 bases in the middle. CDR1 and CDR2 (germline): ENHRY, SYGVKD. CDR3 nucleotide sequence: TGTGCCATCAGTGATCTTCGGGGGCCAACTAATGAAAAACTGTTTTTT. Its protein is CAISDLRGPTNEKLFF.

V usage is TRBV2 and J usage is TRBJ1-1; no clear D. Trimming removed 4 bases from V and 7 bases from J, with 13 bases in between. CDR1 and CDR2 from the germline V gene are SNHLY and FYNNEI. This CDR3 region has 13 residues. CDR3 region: CASSGQSSFEAFF. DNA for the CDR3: TGTGCCAGCAGTGGGCAGTCTTCCTTTGAAGCTTTCTTT.

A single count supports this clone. The CDR3: CASSLVFGRGENIQYF. The CDR3 DNA follows: TGTGCCAGCAGCTTAGTGTTCGGGAGGGGTGAAAACATTCAGTACTTC. V gene TRBV11-2 combines with J gene TRBJ2-4; 8 nucleotides line up with TRBD2. After removal of 1 base from V and 5 bases from J, the junction contained 7 bases not matched to a gene. The CDR3 has 16 amino acids. CDR1 and CDR2 from the germline V gene are SGHAT and FQNNGV.

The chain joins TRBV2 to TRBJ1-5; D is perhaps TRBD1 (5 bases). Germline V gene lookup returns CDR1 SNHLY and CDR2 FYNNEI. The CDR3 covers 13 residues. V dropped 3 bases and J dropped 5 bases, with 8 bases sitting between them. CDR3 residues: CASSDGGYQPQHF. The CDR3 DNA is TGTGCCAGCAGTGACGGGGGGTATCAGCCCCAGCATTTT.

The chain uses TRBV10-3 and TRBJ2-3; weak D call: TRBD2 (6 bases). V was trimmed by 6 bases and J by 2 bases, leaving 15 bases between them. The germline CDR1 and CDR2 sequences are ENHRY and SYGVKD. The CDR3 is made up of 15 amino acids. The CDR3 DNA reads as TGTGCCATCAGGGGGGGACGGTCCTTCACAGATACGCAGTATTTT. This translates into CAIRGGRSFTDTQYF.

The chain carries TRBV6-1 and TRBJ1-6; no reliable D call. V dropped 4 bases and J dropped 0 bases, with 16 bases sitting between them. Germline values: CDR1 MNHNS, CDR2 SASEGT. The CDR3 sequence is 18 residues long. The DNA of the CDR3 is TGTGCCAGCAGTGTAAAAATTCGGCAGGACTCCTATAATTCACCCCTCCACTTT. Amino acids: CASSVKIRQDSYNSPLHF.

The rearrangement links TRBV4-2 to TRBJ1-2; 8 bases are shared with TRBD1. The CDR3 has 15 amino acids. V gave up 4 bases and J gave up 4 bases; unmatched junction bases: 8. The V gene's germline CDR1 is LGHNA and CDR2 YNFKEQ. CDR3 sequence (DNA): TGTGCCAGCAGCCCAAGGGCAGGACAGGGCTATGGCTACACCTTC. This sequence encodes CASSPRAGQGYGYTF.

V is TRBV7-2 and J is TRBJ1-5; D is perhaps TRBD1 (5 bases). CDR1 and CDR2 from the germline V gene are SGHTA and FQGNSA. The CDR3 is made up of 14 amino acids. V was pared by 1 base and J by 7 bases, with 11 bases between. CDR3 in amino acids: CASSLGQGLQPQHF. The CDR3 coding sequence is TGTGCCAGCAGCTTAGGTCAGGGTCTGCAGCCCCAGCATTTT.

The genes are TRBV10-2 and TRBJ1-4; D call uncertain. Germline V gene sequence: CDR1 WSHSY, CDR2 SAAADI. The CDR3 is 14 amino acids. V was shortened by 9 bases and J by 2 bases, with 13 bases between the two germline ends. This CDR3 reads CARRDPSTNEKLFF. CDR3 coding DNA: TGCGCCAGGAGAGACCCCTCCACTAATGAAAAACTGTTTTTT.

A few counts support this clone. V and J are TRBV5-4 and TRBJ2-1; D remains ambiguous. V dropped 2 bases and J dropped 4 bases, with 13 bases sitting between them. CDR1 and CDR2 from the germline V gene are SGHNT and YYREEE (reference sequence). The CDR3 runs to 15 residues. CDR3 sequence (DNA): TGTGCCAGCAGCTTAAGTGGCGCCGCGTACAATGAGCAGTTCTTC. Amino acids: CASSLSGAAYNEQFF.

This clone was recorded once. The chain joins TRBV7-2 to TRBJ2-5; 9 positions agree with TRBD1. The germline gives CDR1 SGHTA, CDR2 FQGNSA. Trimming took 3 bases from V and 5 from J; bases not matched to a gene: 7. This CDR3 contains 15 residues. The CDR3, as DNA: TGTGCCAGCAGCTTCGCGACAGGGGGTTCCGAGACCCAGTACTTC. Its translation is CASSFATGGSETQYF.